These 11 T cell receptor beta chains originate from one sample sequenced in a study of blood T cell repertoires in COVID-19. Here immunoSEQ multiplex PCR was the method, and the copy in TCRdb shows in-frame clones only, minus some. There are approximately 250,000 clones in the sample; 70% to 90% occur only once, and 5.1% lies in the top ten. Sample: peripheral blood. These receptors all come from a middle-aged man with COVID-19, enrolled during active disease.

The chain joins TRBV4-3 to TRBJ1-3; unclear D gene. The CDR3 length is 13 residues. V was shortened by 2 bases and J by 2 bases, with 4 bases between the two germline ends. Germline loops: CDR1 LGHNA, CDR2 YSLEER. CDR3 DNA sequence: TGCGCCAGCAGCCAAAATACTGGAAACACCATATATTTT. It translates to CASSQNTGNTIYF.

This sequence joins TRBV6-5 and TRBJ2-7; D may be TRBD1 (6 bases). The CDR3 spans 14 residues. Trimming removed 5 bases at V and 6 bases at J, with 17 bases between. Per germline, CDR1 MNHEY and CDR2 SVGAGI. In nucleotides, the CDR3 is TGTGCCAGCAGTACATCAACGGGACAAGGCGAGCAGTACTTC. As protein: CASSTSTGQGEQYF.

V and J are TRBV7-6 and TRBJ2-3, with D possibly matching TRBD2 (5 bases). The CDR3 totals 15 residues. V dropped 5 bases and J dropped 0 bases, with 12 bases sitting between them. Germline V lookup: CDR1 SGHVS, CDR2 FNYEAQ. The CDR3 sequence is CASSRTETSTDTQYF. The CDR3 DNA is TGTGCCAGCAGCCGGACTGAAACTAGCACAGATACGCAGTATTTT.

This chain joins TRBV30 and TRBJ2-1; TRBD2 matches at 7 bases. The V and J ends lost 4 bases and 4 bases, in that order; junction bases with no gene match: 10. This CDR3 comprises 15 residues. In germline, CDR1 is GTSNPN, CDR2 SVGIG (reference sequence). As DNA, the CDR3 is TGTGCCTGGAAGCCTAAAAGCGGGGCGTACAATGAGCAGTTCTTC. It encodes CAWKPKSGAYNEQFF.

The chain couples TRBV6-2 or TRBV6-3 to TRBJ2-5; D is possibly TRBD2 (6 bases). Germline CDR1 and CDR2: MNHEY and SVGEGT. V was shortened by 5 bases and J by 2 bases, with 9 bases between the two germline ends. This CDR3 spans 13 amino acids. DNA of the CDR3: TGTGCCAGCAGTAACCGGGAGCAAGAGACCCAGTACTTC. Translating it yields CASSNREQETQYF.

This clone was observed a single time. The V and J genes are TRBV3-1 (or the pseudogene TRBV3-2) and TRBJ2-2, with a weak D call TRBD1 (5 bases). Germline CDR1 LGHDT, CDR2 YNNKEL (reference sequence). Trimming took 3 bases from V and 4 from J, leaving 15 bases between them. The length of the CDR3 is 16 residues. CDR3 loop: CASSHILVQGTGELFF. The CDR3 DNA is TGTGCCAGCAGCCATATTCTAGTGCAGGGCACCGGGGAGCTGTTTTTT.

This clone came up once. The chain uses TRBV7-2 and TRBJ2-7; 8 bases are shared with TRBD2. This CDR3 region has 14 residues. V shed 6 bases and J 0 bases; nucleotides not matched to a gene: 4. Germline CDR1 and CDR2: SGHTA and FQGNSA. The CDR3 DNA is TGTGCCAGCAGAGTCGGGGGGGCCTCCTACGAGCAGTACTTC. Its translation is CASRVGGASYEQYF.

The chain recombines TRBV11-1 with TRBJ2-5; 9 positions agree with TRBD2. The ends lost 0 bases at V and 4 bases at J; junction bases unmatched: 6. Germline V gene sequence: CDR1 SGHAT, CDR2 FQDESV (reference sequence). There are 16 residues in the CDR3. CDR3 DNA: TGTGCCAGCAGCTTAGCCTTGCGGGGGGGCAGAGAGACCCAGTACTTC. Translating it yields CASSLALRGGRETQYF.

This clone occurred once. This chain joins TRBV9 and TRBJ1-3; D gene unclear. Looked up from germline, CDR1 is SGDLS and CDR2 is YYNGEE. The CDR3 length is 13 residues. Trimming left V 0 bases short and J 2 bases short, with 3 bases between. DNA of the CDR3: TGTGCCAGCAGCGTAGCCGCTGGAAACACCATATATTTT. It is translated as CASSVAAGNTIYF.

The chain couples TRBV4-1 to TRBJ2-1; a possible D gene is TRBD2 (5 bases). Germline V lookup: CDR1 MGHRA, CDR2 YSYEKL. This CDR3 has 15 residues. V lost 4 bases, J lost 2 bases, and 12 bases lay in between. CDR3 sequence (DNA): TGCGCCAGCAGCCTAACATCCGGGGCCTACAATGAGCAGTTCTTC. Amino acid sequence: CASSLTSGAYNEQFF.

CDR3 protein: CASSPRQSYEQYF. The CDR3 DNA is TGTGCCAGCAGTCCAAGACAGTCTTACGAGCAGTACTTC. The chain links TRBV25-1 to TRBJ2-7, with a possible D match to TRBD1 (5 bases). Germline-derived CDR1 and CDR2 are MGHDK and SYGVNS. The CDR3 is 13 residues long. The ends were cut back, 5 bases at V and 4 bases at J, with 12 bases in the middle.